Listed here is a single TCR beta chain. The data are from a study of CD8+CD57+ T cells in acquired aplastic anemia. Overall study context: Yields of DNA that came from sorted CD4+ and CD8+ cells averaged roughly 3.3 ug.

After removal of 0 bases from V and 9 bases from J, the junction contained 9 bases not matched to a gene. CDR3 length equals 15 residues. In germline, CDR1 is DFQATT, CDR2 SNEGSKA (reference sequence). The use of genomic DNA as template underpinned the TCR beta VDJ and CDR3 profiling. Via MiXCR, TCRdb re-called the reads, giving one row per CDR3 protein. Among around 210,000 distinct CDR3 sequences listed, 50% to 70% were seen once. For sequencing, patients were chosen who had shown expansion of CD8+CD57+ cells by flow cytometry. The receptor was derived from a human donor with aplastic anemia. Sequencing input: sorted CD4+, CD8+, or CD8+CD57+ T cells (not recorded which) from PBMCs. The J gene is TRBJ1-3, the V gene TRBV20-1; the match to TRBD1 covers 9 bases. In nucleotides, the CDR3 is TGCAGTGCTAGAGATCGGGACAGGGCCGCAAGCACCATATATTTT. Protein product: CSARDRDRAASTIYF.